This passage covers 22 T cell receptor beta chains from one sample sequenced in a study of shared clonotypes between healthy human individuals. The table came from immunoSEQ multiplex PCR; TCRdb's copy has only in-frame clones and leaves some out. The sample includes about 380,000 clones, 90% to 98% of them seen just once. The source material was memory CD8+ T cells sorted from blood. Subset given: CD45RO+ cells pooled with CCR7-negative TemRA cells. These receptor sequences come from a man aged 30 to 45 in good health.

The genes are TRBV4-2 and TRBJ2-3; D is possibly TRBD2 (6 bases). Per the germline V gene, CDR1 is LGHNA and CDR2 is YNFKEQ. The CDR3 contains 15 residues. V lost 2 bases to trimming and J lost 5 bases, with 14 bases between them. The CDR3 nucleotides are TGTGCCAGCAGCCAATGGCTAGCGCAGGAAGATACGCAGTATTTT. It specifies CASSQWLAQEDTQYF.

The chain combines TRBV28 with TRBJ1-5; tentatively, D is TRBD1 (6 bases). Trimming took off 5 bases at V and 5 bases at J, with 13 bases between the two ends. Germline V CDR1 and CDR2: MDHEN, SYDVKM. The CDR3 has 14 residues. CDR3 protein: CASSLGQFHQPQHF. The CDR3 DNA sequence: TGTGCCAGCAGTCTCGGACAGTTTCATCAGCCCCAGCATTTT.

This clone was counted once. The chain joins TRBV25-1 to TRBJ2-3, with 12 bases identical to TRBD2. This CDR3 region has 18 residues. Germline assignment: CDR1 MGHDK and CDR2 SYGVNS. With V trimmed by 0 bases and J by 0 bases, 4 bases remained unmatched. CDR3 nucleotides: TGTGCCAGCAGTGAATATACTAGCGGGAGGCTCAGCACAGATACGCAGTATTTT. It specifies CASSEYTSGRLSTDTQYF.

About this clone: Other DNA sequences within the sample encode an identical CDR3. CDR3 region: CASSLTGNEQFF. Here the CDR3 DNA reads TGTGCCAGCAGCTTGACGGGTAATGAGCAGTTCTTC. This chain uses TRBV5-4 with TRBJ2-1; no reliable D call. Between the trimmed V and J ends, which lost 1 base and 7 bases, there was a span of 6 bases. Germline V lookup: CDR1 SGHNT, CDR2 YYREEE (reference sequence). The CDR3 covers 12 residues.

The rearrangement links TRBV6-1 to TRBJ2-7, with 11 bases identical to TRBD2. V was pared by 2 bases and J by 5 bases, with 11 bases of the junction left unmatched. This CDR3 contains 17 residues. Germline V CDR1 and CDR2: MNHNS, SASEGT. DNA of the CDR3: TGTGCCAGCAGTGAAACTAGCGGGAGATACGGGGTCCACGAGCAGTACTTC. This encodes CASSETSGRYGVHEQYF.

This chain connects TRBV9 to TRBJ2-3; D is ambiguous. The V end was cut by 0 bases, the J end by 7 bases, with 0 bases between. CDR1 is SGDLS and CDR2 is YYNGEE in the germline V gene. This CDR3 contains 10 residues. In DNA form, the CDR3 reads TGTGCCAGCAGCGTAGATACGCAGTATTTT. Residues: CASSVDTQYF.

This chain uses TRBV6-5 with TRBJ1-2; possibly TRBD1 for D (5 bases). The germline V and J ends were trimmed by 2 bases and 4 bases, with 14 bases remaining between them. Germline assignment: CDR1 MNHEY and CDR2 SVGAGI. CDR3 length: 15 amino acids. CDR3 loop: CASSYMGAGPYGYTF. In DNA, the CDR3 is TGTGCCAGCAGTTACATGGGTGCAGGGCCCTATGGCTACACCTTC.

The chain recombines TRBV18 with TRBJ2-2, with TRBD2 identical over 8 bases. Germline-derived CDR1 and CDR2 are KGHSH and LQKENI. Trimming cost V 0 bases and J 6 bases; bases outside gene matches: 9. There are 17 residues in the CDR3. CDR3 nucleotides: TGTGCCAGCTCACCACCGGGACTAGGCGGATTGTCCGGGGAGCTGTTTTTT. This codes for CASSPPGLGGLSGELFF.

The chain uses TRBV5-1 and TRBJ2-3; D is unclear. V was shortened by 4 bases and J by 1 base, with 25 bases between the two germline ends. Per the germline V gene, CDR1 is SGHRS and CDR2 is YFSETQ. The length of the CDR3 is 19 residues. Here the CDR3 DNA reads TGCGCCAGCAGCCAGACTGGACCGAAGTTAGGATTCGGCACAGATACGCAGTATTTT. Its translation is CASSQTGPKLGFGTDTQYF.

The CDR3 nucleotides read TGTGCCAGCAGCTTAGTTGACTTACGGACAGATACGCAGTATTTT. Encoded protein: CASSLVDLRTDTQYF. The chain uses TRBV7-9 and TRBJ2-3; no reliable D call. The V end was cut by 1 base, the J end by 3 bases, with 11 bases between. The length of the CDR3 is 15 residues. CDR1 SEHNR and CDR2 FQNEAQ come from the germline V gene (reference sequence).

The chain links TRBV7-9 to TRBJ2-5; 10 bases map to TRBD2. Germline V gene data show CDR1 as SEHNR and CDR2 as FQNEAQ (reference sequence). V was clipped by 5 bases and J by 2 bases; unmatched bases: 11. CDR3 length: 17 amino acids. CDR3 coding DNA: TGTGCCAGCAGCCCACTGCGGACTAGCGGATCTCAAGAGACCCAGTACTTC. This encodes CASSPLRTSGSQETQYF.

This clone has only one observation. The chain carries TRBV10-3 and TRBJ1-4, with TRBD1 as a possible D gene (6 bases). The V gene's germline CDR1 is ENHRY and CDR2 SYGVKD. The CDR3 is made up of 15 amino acids. V lost 6 bases and J lost 8, with 19 bases in between. The CDR3 sequence: CAIRSDSLPREKLFF. The CDR3 DNA is TGTGCCATCAGGTCGGACAGTTTGCCTCGGGAAAAACTGTTTTTT.

Here the CDR3 DNA reads TGTGCCAGCAGCCCCGGGACAGACTATGGCTACACCTTC. Amino acid sequence: CASSPGTDYGYTF. The rearrangement joins TRBV9 to TRBJ1-2; 7 nucleotides align to TRBD1. V lost 4 bases and J lost 3; bases outside the gene matches: 3. The CDR3 spans 13 residues. The germline CDR1 and CDR2 sequences are SGDLS and YYNGEE.

The chain carries TRBV4-1 and TRBJ1-6; TRBD1 matches at 7 bases. This CDR3 is built from 17 residues. J lost 5 bases, V lost 1 base, and 8 bases had no gene match. Germline V lookup: CDR1 MGHRA, CDR2 YSYEKL. CDR3 sequence (DNA): TGCGCCAGCAGCCAAGGATTCCGGACAGGACATAATTCACCCCTCCACTTT. It specifies CASSQGFRTGHNSPLHF.

The chain is built from TRBV7-8 and TRBJ2-5, with a weak D call TRBD1 (5 bases). V was trimmed by 5 bases and J by 2 bases, leaving 9 bases between them. The CDR3 contains 13 residues. From germline, CDR1 is SGHVS and CDR2 FQNEAQ. The CDR3 DNA sequence: TGTGCCAGCAGCCGGACACTTCAAGAGACCCAGTACTTC. Encoded protein: CASSRTLQETQYF.

This chain uses TRBV5-6 with TRBJ2-7; tentative D call: TRBD2 (5 bases). CDR3 length equals 13 residues. Germline V gives CDR1 SGHDT, CDR2 YYEEEE. Trimming removed 1 base from V and 0 bases from J, with 5 bases in between. The CDR3 loop reads CASSLRDSYEQYF. The CDR3 DNA reads TGTGCCAGCAGCTTGCGGGACTCCTACGAGCAGTACTTC. The complete variable domain, with remaining parts taken from reference TRBV5-6 and TRBJ2-7, reads DAGVTQSPTHLIKTRGQQVTLRCSPKSGHDTVSWYQQALGQGPQFIFQYYEEEERQRGNFPDRFSGHQFPNYSSELNVNALLLGDSALYLCASSLRDSYEQYFGPGTRLTVT.

The V call is TRBV28, the J call TRBJ2-3; D gene ambiguous. V was cut by 0 bases and J by 5 bases, with 9 bases left in between. Looked up from germline, CDR1 is MDHEN and CDR2 is SYDVKM. The CDR3 totals 14 residues. The DNA of the CDR3 is TGTGCCAGCAGTTTATGGGGTTGGCGAGATACGCAGTATTTT. This sequence encodes CASSLWGWRDTQYF.

The chain combines TRBV30 with TRBJ2-7; D not certain. V lost 1 base to trimming and J lost 3 bases, with 10 bases between them. From germline, CDR1 is GTSNPN and CDR2 SVGIG (reference sequence). The CDR3 loop spans 13 amino acids. The CDR3 nucleotides read TGTGCCTGGAGTGAGGATTTATACTACGAGCAGTACTTC. Its translation: CAWSEDLYYEQYF.

The chain is built from TRBV10-3 and TRBJ2-7; 10 bases agree with TRBD2. V trimming: 3 bases; J trimming: 4 bases; junction bases outside the gene matches: 9. Germline-derived CDR1 and CDR2 are ENHRY and SYGVKD. The CDR3 contains 16 residues. Here the CDR3 reads CAISDASGSETYEQYF. The CDR3 coding sequence is TGTGCCATCAGTGATGCTAGCGGGAGCGAAACTTACGAGCAGTACTTC.

The rearrangement uses TRBV19 and TRBJ1-2; D remains ambiguous. The V end lost 3 bases, the J end lost 3 bases, and 5 bases lay between the germline ends. There are 12 residues in the CDR3. Germline V gene data show CDR1 as LNHDA and CDR2 as SQIVND (reference sequence). CDR3 amino acids: CASSMKDYGYTF. The CDR3 DNA reads as TGTGCCAGTAGTATGAAGGACTATGGCTACACCTTC. Based on the CDR3 plus reference TRBV19 and TRBJ1-2, the full variable domain is DGGITQSPKYLFRKEGQNVTLSCEQNLNHDAMYWYRQDPGQGLRLIYYSQIVNDFQKGDIAEGYSVSREKKESFPLTVTSAQKNPTAFYLCASSMKDYGYTFGSGTRLTVV.

CDR3 sequence (DNA): TGTGCCAGCAGCTTGCTAGCGGGAGGGCCGGGCACAGATACGCAGTATTTT. It yields the protein CASSLLAGGPGTDTQYF. The gene calls are TRBV5-5 and TRBJ2-3, with 12 bases identical to TRBD2. Per germline, CDR1 SGHKS and CDR2 YYEKEE (reference sequence). The CDR3 sequence is 17 residues long. V lost 1 base to trimming and J lost 1 base; unmatched junction nucleotides: 4.

V usage is TRBV2 and J usage is TRBJ1-2, with 7 bases identical to TRBD1. The CDR3 runs to 14 residues. Unmatched junction bases numbered 10, after V lost 11 bases and J lost 1 base. The germline CDR1 and CDR2 sequences are SNHLY and FYNNEI. In DNA, the CDR3 is TGTGCCGGGCTTGACAGGGCTGGTAACTATGGCTACACCTTC. Translation gives CAGLDRAGNYGYTF. The full variable domain, with the rest looked up from reference TRBV2 and TRBJ1-2, is EPEVTQTPSHQVTQMGQEVILRCVPISNHLYFYWYRQILGQKVEFLVSFYNNEISEKSEIFDDQFSVERPDGSNFTLKIRSTKLEDSAMYFCAGLDRAGNYGYTFGSGTRLTVV.